In its sample, the clone carrying this T cell receptor beta chain was seen once. Its target is not known. PCR used 60 Vbeta primers and 13 Jbeta primers. Sequencing used immunoSEQ multiplex PCR; TCRdb keeps in-frame clones, though not all of them. The sample lists around 120,000 clones; approximately 80% were seen once. This record comes from a study of cytomegalovirus exposure and HLA in healthy donors. Study-wide results and limits: The likely explanation for a cluster of highly shared sequence variants was sequencing artifact. Sequencing depth across donors, presence/absence analyses assumed, was roughly uniform. For most TCR beta V segments, an earlier analysis put the productive rate at about 87% or about 30% of the time.

Input material: PBMCs. This sequence originates from a man aged 45 to 65 in good health and CMV-seropositive.

CDR3 residues: CASSIAGTGINEKLFF. The CDR3 coding sequence is TGTGCCAGCAGCATAGCCGGGACAGGGATAAATGAAAAACTGTTTTTT. V is TRBV5-6 and J is TRBJ1-4; 9 bases match TRBD1. Germline V CDR1 and CDR2: SGHDT, YYEEEE. V was clipped by 4 bases and J by 5 bases; unmatched bases: 9. The CDR3 is made up of 16 amino acids. The complete variable domain, with remaining parts taken from reference TRBV5-6 and TRBJ1-4, reads DAGVTQSPTHLIKTRGQQVTLRCSPKSGHDTVSWYQQALGQGPQFIFQYYEEEERQRGNFPDRFSGHQFPNYSSELNVNALLLGDSALYLCASSIAGTGINEKLFFGSGTQLSVL.